These T cell receptor beta chains were read from a single sample in a study of T cell changes during pregnancy in multiple sclerosis. Data came from immunoSEQ multiplex PCR; TCRdb stores just in-frame clones and leaves some out. The profile shows roughly 93,000 clones, 85% to 95% of them singletons. Source: peripheral blood, taken before pregnancy. The receptors derive from a female donor with multiple sclerosis, enrolled in a pregnancy study. Both conserved end residues are trimmed from each CDR3.

v_call cdr3_aa
TRBV5-1 ASSLGAGSSYNEQF
TRBV2 ASFRDAGEQY
TRBV19 ASRDRGWRGTGELF
TRBV2 ASSRQGSPYGYT
TRBV30 AWSPRQDGYT
TRBV28 ASSLPPFEQY
TRBV5-6 ASSLGPSGTQY
TRBV9 ASSVEDSGRGDTQY
TRBV7-3 ASSLGGGQGGLSTEAF
TRBV2 ASSERGTSYNSPLH
TRBV7-9 ASSLVVGGAF
TRBV6-1 ASSERRLAGKSDTQY
TRBV15 ATSRSGGSGRIGELF
TRBV7-9 ASSPPTSGRYEQY
TRBV5-8 ASSLSNRAGELF
TRBV6-6 ASSSPGTGLNNEQF
TRBV7-8 ASSSYRVPSYYNEQF
TRBV6-5 ASSSRTSGIQETQY
TRBV4-2 ASSRRDRGILNEKLF
TRBV21-1 ASTRGGDNEQF
TRBV19 ASSIQAGAANEQF
TRBV11-2 ASSLDQSSFVYEQY
TRBV5-4 ASSFGTRNTGELF
TRBV2 ASRPQGAGNQPQH
TRBV5-1 ASSDGVPYEQY
TRBV4-1 ASSQDRGRDYGYT
TRBV6-1 ASSVGLAGGQVSYNEQF
TRBV7-9 ASSLALVYEQF
TRBV5-1 ASFPRPGLAGGPRHNEQF
TRBV19 ASTPFTDAIGYT
TRBV27 ASSFTRGRKAEAF
TRBV2 ASSETTGSNQPQH
TRBV28 ASSLARYEQY
TRBV19 ASSIGGQGGNYGYT
TRBV12-5 ASGLAGQGPTDTQY
TRBV5-6 ASSLVPDKPLH
TRBV6-5 ASSYSLDRNYGYT
TRBV2 ASSAGTGTYEQY
TRBV5-6 ASSPGTESTDTQY
TRBV19 ASSDAGWGTEAF
TRBV14 ASSQARGGVSTQY
TRBV19 ASSMRGFYGYT
TRBV5-1 ASSLGGGISSYEQY
TRBV6-1 ASSFDRGMADTQY
TRBV4-1 ASSQGNRGSYGYT
TRBV5-1 ASSLKGEPGNTIY